A single sample is the source of the 14 T cell receptor beta chains below, sequenced in a study of cytomegalovirus exposure and HLA in healthy donors. Use of 60 Vbeta and 13 Jbeta primers characterized the PCR. The assay was immunoSEQ multiplex PCR, and TCRdb's table has in-frame clones only and misses some. The table includes some 180,000 clones, approximately 12% detected once. The specimen sequenced was PBMCs. These receptors were collected from a man aged 50-60 years in good health and CMV-seropositive.

This sequence joins TRBV28 and TRBJ1-3, with 9 bases aligning to TRBD1. CDR3 length equals 19 residues. Germline V gene sequence: CDR1 MDHEN, CDR2 SYDVKM. V trimming: 5 bases; J trimming: 4 bases; junction bases outside the gene matches: 18. The chain's CDR3 is CASSHGLIQGAVEGNTIYF. The DNA of the CDR3 is TGTGCCAGCAGTCATGGGCTTATACAGGGGGCGGTGGAAGGAAACACCATATATTTT.

The V gene is TRBV2, the J gene TRBJ1-5; 11 nucleotides align to TRBD1. Germline CDR1 is SNHLY and CDR2 is FYNNEI. CDR3 size: 14 residues. With 4 bases clipped from V and 7 bases from J, the junction kept 3 bases outside the gene matches. CDR3 region: CASSGTGGRQPQHF. The CDR3 nucleotides read TGTGCCAGCAGTGGGACAGGGGGCCGGCAGCCCCAGCATTTT.

This clone turned up a few times. V is TRBV9 and J is TRBJ2-5; TRBD2 aligns across 9 bases. Trimming at V came to 0 bases and at J to 5 bases, leaving 14 bases not matched to a gene. The CDR3 is 18 amino acids. CDR1 and CDR2 (germline): SGDLS, YYNGEE. CDR3 residues: CASSVVGSGGPNTETQYF. Here the CDR3 DNA reads TGTGCCAGCAGCGTAGTAGGTAGCGGGGGACCCAATACCGAGACCCAGTACTTC.

This clone was seen a handful of times. The chain recombines TRBV6-5 with TRBJ1-1; 7 bases match TRBD1. V was clipped by 4 bases and J by 5 bases; unmatched bases: 7. The V gene's germline CDR1 is MNHEY and CDR2 SVGAGI. There are 14 residues in the CDR3. Here the CDR3 DNA reads TGTGCCAGCAGTTCGCAGGGGGAGCGGACTGAAGCTTTCTTT. It is translated as CASSSQGERTEAFF.

In this sample, this clone turned up a few times. The rearrangement uses TRBV5-6 and TRBJ2-7; a weak D match, TRBD2 (5 bases). CDR1 SGHDT and CDR2 YYEEEE come from the germline V gene. The V end was cut by 3 bases, the J end by 3 bases, with 10 bases between. The CDR3 is 13 amino acids. The CDR3 protein is CASSWRAGYEQYV. CDR3 coding DNA: TGTGCCAGCAGCTGGCGGGCTGGCTACGAGCAGTACGTC.

This clone was seen a few times. V usage is TRBV5-6 and J usage is TRBJ2-6; 7 positions agree with TRBD1. The ends lost 4 bases at V and 3 bases at J; junction bases unmatched: 10. Looked up from germline, CDR1 is SGHDT and CDR2 is YYEEEE. The CDR3 covers 17 residues. The CDR3 sequence is CASSALQGSGGANVLTF. The CDR3 DNA reads TGTGCCAGCAGCGCCTTACAGGGGTCGGGTGGGGCCAACGTCCTGACTTTC.

This clone was seen more than once but under ten times. V usage is TRBV9 and J usage is TRBJ1-3; 7 bases are shared with TRBD1. Germline CDR1 and CDR2: SGDLS and YYNGEE. V shed 2 bases and J 6 bases; nucleotides not matched to a gene: 2. The CDR3 is 13 residues long. The DNA for the CDR3 is TGTGCCAGCAGCGTGGGACAGAAAAACACCATATATTTT. This translates into CASSVGQKNTIYF.

This clone was picked up a small number of times. The CDR3 loop reads CASSSDRGTEAFF. The CDR3 DNA follows: TGTGCCAGTAGTAGTGACAGGGGCACTGAAGCTTTCTTT. This rearrangement joins TRBV19 to TRBJ1-1; TRBD1 matches 8 bases. Germline CDR1 is LNHDA and CDR2 is SQIVND (reference sequence). V was pared by 4 bases and J by 4 bases, with 2 bases of the junction left unmatched. CDR3 length: 13 residues.

This chain uses TRBV6-5 with TRBJ2-1; 8 bases match TRBD2. This CDR3 has 16 residues. The junction had 5 bases not matched to a gene; V was cut back by 4 bases and J by 0 bases. Germline V lookup: CDR1 MNHEY, CDR2 SVGAGI. CDR3 DNA: TGTGCCAGCAGTTCCTCTCGGGGGGGCTCCTACAATGAGCAGTTCTTC. Residues: CASSSSRGGSYNEQFF.

The chain combines TRBV9 with TRBJ1-6, with D unclear. Trimming shortened V by 4 bases and J by 0 bases, and 14 bases separated the two germline ends. Germline loops: CDR1 SGDLS, CDR2 YYNGEE. The CDR3 totals 17 residues. The CDR3 spells CASSPRGFSSYNSPLHF. The CDR3 DNA follows: TGTGCCAGCAGCCCTCGGGGATTTAGCTCCTATAATTCACCCCTCCACTTT. Drawing the rest from reference TRBV9 and TRBJ1-6, the complete variable domain is DSGVTQTPKHLITATGQRVTLRCSPRSGDLSVYWYQQSLDQGLQFLIQYYNGEERAKGNILERFSAQQFPDLHSELNLSSLELGDSALYFCASSPRGFSSYNSPLHFGNGTRLTVT.

The chain's CDR3 is CASHAFGTPFYEQYV. The DNA of the CDR3 is TGTGCCAGCCACGCCTTCGGGACACCCTTTTACGAGCAGTACGTC. J is TRBJ2-7 and V is TRBV27; possible D gene TRBD1, 6 bases. Trimming shortened V by 8 bases and J by 4 bases, and 21 bases separated the two germline ends. Germline V gene sequence: CDR1 MNHEY, CDR2 SMNVEV (reference sequence). The CDR3 has 15 residues.

This clone occurred a few times. V usage is TRBV5-6 and J usage is TRBJ2-3; TRBD2 aligns across 12 bases. The CDR3 contains 17 residues. J lost 0 bases, V lost 4 bases, and 6 bases had no gene match. Germline CDR1 and CDR2: SGHDT and YYEEEE. CDR3 in DNA: TGTGCCAGCAGCCCAAGGACTAGCGGGGCCAGCACAGATACGCAGTATTTT. Its translation is CASSPRTSGASTDTQYF.

The chain carries TRBV2 and TRBJ1-2; 11 bases map to TRBD1. J was trimmed by 7 bases and V by 7 bases; bases with no gene match: 14. Germline V gene lookup returns CDR1 SNHLY and CDR2 FYNNEI. The CDR3 covers 16 residues. CDR3 DNA: TGTGCCAGCATAGTGGACAGGGGGCGGATGCCTTCTGGCTACACCTTC. Protein product: CASIVDRGRMPSGYTF.

The V call is TRBV6-1, the J call TRBJ1-1; 8 bases match TRBD1. The CDR3 extends over 18 amino acids. Trimming at V came to 2 bases and at J to 1 base, leaving 12 bases not matched to a gene. Germline CDR1 MNHNS, CDR2 SASEGT. The CDR3 DNA follows: TGTGCCAGCAGTGAAACGGGCAGGGGGCGGTTATCGAACACTGAAGCTTTCTTT. It yields the protein CASSETGRGRLSNTEAFF.